This passage covers 25 T cell receptor beta chains from one sample sequenced in a study of blood T cell repertoires in COVID-19. Generated by immunoSEQ multiplex PCR, the TCRdb table keeps only in-frame clones and is missing some. Of 350,000 to 400,000 clones in the sample, around nine tenths were seen once. The sample taken for sequencing was PBMCs or T cells enriched from blood (not recorded which). The origin of the receptors is a woman aged 25-40 years with acute COVID-19.

V usage is TRBV6-1 and J usage is TRBJ1-2; possibly TRBD1 for D (6 bases). Trimming cost V 3 bases and J 4 bases, with 21 bases left between them. CDR1 and CDR2 from the germline V gene are MNHNS and SASEGT. This CDR3 has 17 residues. The DNA for the CDR3 is TGTGCCAGCAGTGATTGGGGAACAGGGAAACGAGGCTATGGCTACACCTTC. This codes for CASSDWGTGKRGYGYTF.

On this clone itself: The germline gene is not matched at one end of the junction; a read error may be the cause. V and J are TRBV12-3 or TRBV12-4 and TRBJ1-2; tentatively, D is TRBD1 (5 bases). CDR3 size: 12 residues. In DNA form, the CDR3 reads TGTGCCAGCAGTTCACTGGTCGGACATAGGAACTTC. It translates to CASSSLVGHRNF.

CDR3 amino acids: CASAQGGNYGYTF. CDR3 coding DNA: TGTGCCAGCGCGCAGGGAGGTAACTATGGCTACACCTTC. The rearrangement links TRBV28 to TRBJ1-2; a weak D match, TRBD1 (5 bases). The length of the CDR3 is 13 residues. Germline assignment: CDR1 MDHEN and CDR2 SYDVKM. V was shortened by 8 bases and J by 1 base, with 11 bases between the two germline ends.

The J gene is TRBJ1-1, the V gene TRBV6-1; D possibly corresponds to TRBD1 (6 bases). CDR1 is MNHNS and CDR2 is SASEGT in the germline V gene. Trimming took 3 bases from V and 3 from J, leaving 17 bases between them. The CDR3 is 16 amino acids. CDR3: CASSDWNIAGDTEAFF. The CDR3 DNA is TGTGCCAGCAGTGACTGGAATATCGCAGGGGACACTGAAGCTTTCTTT.

V usage is TRBV6-5 and J usage is TRBJ1-5; D gene uncertain. Trimming left V 9 bases short and J 0 bases short, with 9 bases between. Germline V gene data show CDR1 as MNHEY and CDR2 as SVGAGI. The CDR3 is 13 residues long. CDR3 region: CASGAVSNQPQHF. In DNA form, the CDR3 reads TGTGCCAGTGGAGCGGTTAGCAATCAGCCCCAGCATTTT.

This clone has only one observation. Other DNA sequences in the sample encode the same CDR3. The chain couples TRBV7-2 to TRBJ2-1; 7 nucleotides match TRBD2. The CDR3 covers 15 residues. Germline V gene data show CDR1 as SGHTA and CDR2 as FQGNSA. After removal of 1 base from V and 2 bases from J, the junction contained 2 bases not matched to a gene. The CDR3 coding sequence is TGTGCCAGCAGCTTAGTCCGGGGGGCCTACAATGAGCAGTTCTTC. Protein sequence: CASSLVRGAYNEQFF.

V and J are TRBV12-3 or TRBV12-4 and TRBJ2-5, with D perhaps matching TRBD1 (6 bases). V shed 3 bases and J shed 3 bases, with 8 bases lying between them. This CDR3 contains 13 residues. The CDR3 sequence is CASSFGQKETQYF. The CDR3 DNA reads as TGTGCCAGCAGTTTCGGACAGAAAGAGACCCAGTACTTC.

This sequence joins TRBV3-1 (or the pseudogene TRBV3-2) and TRBJ1-1, with 8 bases lining up with TRBD1. Per germline, CDR1 LGHDT and CDR2 YNNKEL (reference sequence). Trimming cost V 4 bases and J 4 bases; bases outside gene matches: 5. CDR3 length: 14 residues. The CDR3 reads CASSLTGASTEAFF. As DNA, the CDR3 is TGTGCCAGCAGCCTGACAGGGGCCTCCACTGAAGCTTTCTTT.

The V gene is TRBV6-5, the J gene TRBJ2-7; weak D call: TRBD2 (5 bases). This CDR3 has 12 residues. Trimming took 7 bases from V and 2 from J, leaving 9 bases between them. From germline, CDR1 is MNHEY and CDR2 SVGAGI. The chain's CDR3 is CASIKGAYEQYF. In nucleotides, the CDR3 is TGTGCCAGCATTAAGGGAGCCTACGAGCAGTACTTC.

CDR3 loop: CASSQEQGAPGYTF. CDR3 nucleotide sequence: TGTGCCAGCAGCCAAGAACAGGGAGCGCCTGGCTACACCTTC. The chain has TRBV4-2 and TRBJ1-2; TRBD1 might be the D (6 bases). Looked up from germline, CDR1 is LGHNA and CDR2 is YNFKEQ. The V gene lost 0 bases and the J gene lost 7 bases, with 12 bases spanning the gap. The length of the CDR3 is 14 residues.

The chain carries TRBV20-1 and TRBJ1-1; D unresolved. This CDR3 has 11 residues. V lost 5 bases and J lost 5, with 9 bases in between. Germline CDR1 is DFQATT and CDR2 is SNEGSKA (reference sequence). The CDR3 DNA is TGCAGTGCTGCAGCCGGGACTGAAGCTTTCTTT. This sequence encodes CSAAAGTEAFF.

The rearrangement joins TRBV19 to TRBJ1-1; 9 bases are a match to TRBD1. The CDR3 totals 18 residues. CDR1 is LNHDA, CDR2 SQIVND, per germline (reference sequence). V shed 3 bases and J 2 bases; nucleotides not matched to a gene: 13. This CDR3 is CASSIPTIDRGANTEAFF. The CDR3 DNA sequence: TGTGCCAGTAGTATTCCCACGATCGACAGGGGGGCTAACACTGAAGCTTTCTTT. The variable domain in full, completed from reference TRBV19 and TRBJ1-1, reads DGGITQSPKYLFRKEGQNVTLSCEQNLNHDAMYWYRQDPGQGLRLIYYSQIVNDFQKGDIAEGYSVSREKKESFPLTVTSAQKNPTAFYLCASSIPTIDRGANTEAFFGQGTRLTVV.

Written as DNA, the CDR3 is TGTGCCTGGAGTGTACCCTCCCACAGAGAAAACATTCAGTACTTC. Its translation: CAWSVPSHRENIQYF. The chain employs TRBV30 and TRBJ2-4; D unresolved. Germline V lookup: CDR1 GTSNPN, CDR2 SVGIG (reference sequence). The V gene lost 0 bases and the J gene lost 5 bases, with 14 bases spanning the gap. The CDR3 spans 15 residues. The whole variable domain, remainder taken from reference TRBV30 and TRBJ2-4, is SQTIHQWPATLVQPVGSPLSLECTVEGTSNPNLYWYRQAAGRGLQLLFYSVGIGQISSEVPQNLSASRPQDRQFILSSKKLLLSDSGFYLCAWSVPSHRENIQYFGAGTRLSVL.

The rearrangement uses TRBV7-9 and TRBJ1-1; D call uncertain. This CDR3 contains 13 residues. Between the trimmed V and J ends, which lost 5 bases and 1 base, there was a span of 8 bases. From germline, CDR1 is SEHNR and CDR2 FQNEAQ (reference sequence). The CDR3 region is CASSVGRNTEAFF. Written as DNA, the CDR3 is TGTGCCAGCAGCGTCGGGAGGAACACTGAAGCTTTCTTT.

The V and J genes are TRBV9 and TRBJ2-5; D might be TRBD2 (6 bases). Germline CDR1 and CDR2: SGDLS and YYNGEE. The CDR3 runs 15 residues. Trimming pared 0 bases from V and 5 bases from J, leaving 14 bases between. CDR3 loop: CASSVGQIGRETQYF. The CDR3 region has the DNA TGTGCCAGCAGCGTAGGGCAGATAGGGAGGGAGACCCAGTACTTC. Drawing the rest from reference TRBV9 and TRBJ2-5, the complete variable domain is DSGVTQTPKHLITATGQRVTLRCSPRSGDLSVYWYQQSLDQGLQFLIQYYNGEERAKGNILERFSAQQFPDLHSELNLSSLELGDSALYFCASSVGQIGRETQYFGPGTRLLVL.

The chain carries TRBV19 and TRBJ2-3; 10 bases agree with TRBD1. The CDR3 contains 15 residues. V lost 7 bases and J lost 1; bases outside the gene matches: 5. From germline, CDR1 is LNHDA and CDR2 SQIVND (reference sequence). Written as DNA, the CDR3 is TGTGCCAGTACGCGACAGGGGGCTGGCACAGATACGCAGTATTTT. As protein: CASTRQGAGTDTQYF.

The chain employs TRBV6-2 or TRBV6-3 and TRBJ2-2, with TRBD2 matching 10 bases. The CDR3 sequence is 18 residues long. V was clipped by 0 bases and J by 7 bases; unmatched bases: 11. Germline-derived CDR1 and CDR2 are MNHEY and SVGEGT. CDR3 bases: TGTGCCAGCAGTTACTCGGCTTCTAGCGGGGGCAACTACGGGGAGCTGTTTTTT. It yields the protein CASSYSASSGGNYGELFF.

The V and J genes are TRBV24-1 and TRBJ1-2; maybe TRBD1 (6 bases). This CDR3 has 17 amino acids. The germline gives CDR1 KGHDR, CDR2 SFDVKD. The V end lost 2 bases, the J end lost 1 base, and 16 bases lay between the germline ends. The CDR3 loop is CATSDSGTTVDNYGYTF. As DNA, the CDR3 is TGTGCCACCAGTGATTCCGGGACAACGGTCGATAACTATGGCTACACCTTC.

The chain has TRBV11-3 and TRBJ2-1; 10 bases are a match to TRBD2. This CDR3 comprises 20 residues. From germline, CDR1 is SGHNT and CDR2 YENEEA. Unmatched junction bases numbered 13, after V lost 1 base and J lost 1 base. The CDR3 sequence is CASSLVSSGGSRESYNEQFF. The CDR3 region has the DNA TGTGCCAGCAGCTTAGTGTCTAGCGGGGGCTCACGGGAGTCCTACAATGAGCAGTTCTTC.

This clone appeared a single time. This chain connects TRBV15 to TRBJ2-7; TRBD1 aligns across 9 bases. The germline gives CDR1 LNHNV, CDR2 YYDKDF (reference sequence). The junction had 8 bases not matched to a gene; V was cut back by 7 bases and J by 1 base. This CDR3 has 15 amino acids. The CDR3 sequence: CATTDGTGPSYEQYF. CDR3 coding DNA: TGTGCCACCACCGACGGGACAGGGCCGTCCTACGAGCAGTACTTC. Together with reference TRBV15 and TRBJ2-7, the CDR3 gives the full variable domain: DAMVIQNPRYQVTQFGKPVTLSCSQTLNHNVMYWYQQKSSQAPKLLFHYYDKDFNNEADTPDNFQSRRPNTSFCFLDIRSPGLGDTAMYLCATTDGTGPSYEQYFGPGTRLTVT.

This clone was counted once. The V gene is TRBV7-2, the J gene TRBJ1-5, with D unclear. Germline V CDR1 and CDR2: SGHTA, FQGNSA. V was cut by 2 bases and J by 0 bases, with 5 bases left in between. The CDR3 loop spans 14 amino acids. The chain's CDR3 is CASSLLISNQPQHF. DNA for the CDR3: TGTGCCAGCAGCTTACTAATTAGCAATCAGCCCCAGCATTTT.

The V and J genes are TRBV5-1 and TRBJ1-1, with TRBD1 as a possible D gene (6 bases). The length of the CDR3 is 14 residues. Germline loops: CDR1 SGHRS, CDR2 YFSETQ. V was pared by 3 bases and J by 5 bases, with 14 bases between. The CDR3 is CASSSDRLRTEAFF. DNA for the CDR3: TGCGCCAGCAGCTCAGACAGGCTGAGGACTGAAGCTTTCTTT.

The CDR3 sequence is CASSYSRQYEQYF. The CDR3 nucleotides are TGTGCCAGCAGTTACTCGAGGCAGTACGAGCAGTACTTC. The chain joins TRBV6-5 to TRBJ2-7; no clear D gene. Germline-derived CDR1 and CDR2 are MNHEY and SVGAGI. The CDR3 loop spans 13 amino acids. The ends were cut back, 0 bases at V and 4 bases at J, with 7 bases in the middle.

This clone turned up a few times. J is TRBJ2-5 and V is TRBV30; D remains unclear. The CDR3 runs 11 residues. The ends were cut back, 3 bases at V and 10 bases at J, with 12 bases in the middle. Germline values: CDR1 GTSNPN, CDR2 SVGIG (reference sequence). The CDR3 loop is CAWRNKEDQYF. CDR3 sequence (DNA): TGTGCCTGGAGGAACAAAGAGGACCAGTACTTC.

The genes are TRBV24-1 and TRBJ2-1; TRBD2 aligns across 8 bases. The J segment lost 2 bases and the V segment lost 0 bases, leaving 17 bases of the junction unmatched. The CDR3 is 21 amino acids. CDR1 and CDR2 from the germline V gene are KGHDR and SFDVKD. The DNA for the CDR3 is TGTGCCACCAGTGATTTGCAACCCTCTCCGGGGGGGTCTGGCACCTACAATGAGCAGTTCTTC. Translated: CATSDLQPSPGGSGTYNEQFF.